These T cell receptor beta chains were read from a single sample in a study of blood T cell repertoires in COVID-19. Libraries were prepared by immunoSEQ multiplex PCR; TCRdb keeps only in-frame clonotypes and omits some of them. The profile shows 180,000 or so clones, roughly 85% of them singletons. The specimen sequenced was peripheral blood. Receptors were obtained from an elderly woman with acute or convalescent COVID-19. Each CDR3 is given with its conserved first and last residue. The D gene is left open where the match is weak. Clone size is given for some rows only: seen once, a few or many times, or a class if the clone is expanded.

d_call j_call v_call clone_size cdr3_aa cdr3_nt
TRBD1 TRBJ2-1 TRBV6-5 - CASRGTDNSYNEQFF TGTGCCAGCAGGGGGACAGATAATTCCTACAATGAGCAGTTCTTC
TRBD1 TRBJ1-1 TRBV7-2 - CASEGQLNTEAFF TGTGCCAGTGAGGGACAGCTAAACACTGAAGCTTTCTTT
TRBD2 TRBJ2-3 TRBV7-2 - CASSLASGSRTDTQYF TGTGCCAGCAGCTTAGCTAGCGGGAGTAGGACAGATACGCAGTATTTT
TRBD2 TRBJ2-1 TRBV6-6 - CASTPGGSGQYNEQFF TGTGCCAGCACCCCGGGAGGGTCCGGACAATACAATGAGCAGTTCTTC
- TRBJ1-6 TRBV18 - CASSVNTVRSGNSPLHF TGTGCCAGCTCGGTTAACACCGTTCGCAGCGGGAATTCACCCCTCCACTTT
- TRBJ2-1 TRBV7-8 - CASSTRGSSYNEQFF TGTGCCAGCAGCACTAGGGGGAGCTCCTACAATGAGCAGTTCTTC
- TRBJ1-4 TRBV12-2 - CASRLALSQATNEKLFF TGTGCAAGTCGCTTAGCGTTATCGCAGGCGACTAATGAAAAACTGTTTTTT
TRBD1 TRBJ1-2 TRBV12-5 - CASGPSGGLGYTF TGTGCTAGTGGACCCTCAGGGGGTTTAGGCTACACCTTC
TRBD1 TRBJ2-1 TRBV27 - CAASAGDRVIREQFF TGTGCGGCGAGCGCTGGAGACAGGGTAATTAGGGAGCAGTTCTTC
TRBD1 TRBJ2-7 TRBV7-2 - CASSSPRDRLNPYEQYF TGTGCCAGCAGCTCGCCCCGGGACAGACTGAATCCCTACGAGCAGTACTTC
- TRBJ1-2 TRBV5-4 few CASSFERSYGYTF TGTGCCAGCAGCTTCGAGCGGAGCTATGGCTACACCTTC
- TRBJ2-6 TRBV7-9 few CASSLAGSGANVLTF TGTGCCAGCAGCCTGGCGGGGAGCGGGGCCAACGTCCTGACTTTC
- TRBJ1-1 TRBV4-3 - CASSHQNTEAFF TGCGCCAGCAGCCACCAAAACACTGAAGCTTTCTTT
TRBD2 TRBJ2-3 TRBV7-2 - CASSLEGSGRAIDTQYF TGTGCCAGCAGCTTAGAAGGAAGCGGGAGGGCCATAGATACGCAGTATTTT
- TRBJ1-1 TRBV7-3 - CASSLQGGRNTEAFF TGTGCCAGCAGCCTTCAGGGCGGTCGGAACACTGAAGCTTTCTTT
- TRBJ1-1 TRBV18 - CASANGSVFMNTEAFF TGTGCCAGCGCCAACGGTTCCGTCTTCATGAACACTGAAGCTTTCTTT
- TRBJ2-6 TRBV7-9 - CASSQWGDPSSGANVLTF TGTGCCAGCAGCCAGTGGGGGGACCCATCATCTGGGGCCAACGTCCTGACTTTC
TRBD1 TRBJ2-7 TRBV5-5 - CASSTWDSLEQYF TGTGCCAGCAGCACCTGGGACAGCCTAGAGCAGTACTTC
- TRBJ1-5 TRBV18 - CASSPDSNQPQHF TGTGCCAGCTCACCCGACAGTAATCAGCCCCAGCATTTT
TRBD1 TRBJ1-1 TRBV30 once CAWSRDRGPEAFF TGTGCCTGGAGCCGGGACAGGGGCCCTGAAGCTTTCTTT
TRBD1 TRBJ1-2 TRBV28 few CASSIGTGRTNYGYTF TGTGCCAGCAGTATAGGGACAGGCCGAACTAACTATGGCTACACCTTC
- TRBJ1-1 TRBV19 - CASSPGQLNTEAFF TGTGCCAGTAGTCCGGGACAATTGAACACTGAAGCTTTCTTT
TRBD1 TRBJ2-3 TRBV5-1 once CASSLQAQGSTDTQYF TGCGCCAGCAGCTTGCAGGCACAGGGGAGCACAGATACGCAGTATTTT
TRBD1 TRBJ2-7 TRBV9 - CASSGTGGYEQYF TGTGCCAGCAGCGGGACAGGGGGGTACGAGCAGTACTTC
- TRBJ2-1 TRBV15 - CATSRHSRNPYNEQFF TGTGCCACCAGCAGGCACAGTAGGAATCCCTACAATGAGCAGTTCTTC
TRBD1 TRBJ2-6 TRBV7-3 - CASSIQGAHGANVLTF TGTGCCAGCAGCATTCAGGGGGCGCATGGGGCCAACGTCCTGACTTTC
- TRBJ2-3 TRBV24-1 - CATSDPTHREPADTQYF TGTGCCACCAGTGATCCGACCCACAGGGAGCCGGCAGATACGCAGTATTTT
TRBD1 TRBJ1-6 TRBV6-2/TRBV6-3 - CASSYSKKNRGVSYNSPLHF TGTGCCAGCAGTTACTCGAAAAAGAACAGGGGAGTCTCCTATAATTCACCCCTCCACTTT
TRBD1 TRBJ1-6 TRBV12-5 - CASGWDRAGSPLHF TGTGCTAGTGGCTGGGACAGGGCGGGTTCACCCCTCCACTTT
TRBD1 TRBJ2-2 TRBV29-1 - CSVARGLDTGELFF TGCAGCGTTGCCAGGGGGCTGGACACCGGGGAGCTGTTTTTT
- TRBJ1-5 TRBV19 - CASTRQARANQPQHF TGTGCCAGTACCCGACAGGCCAGAGCCAATCAGCCCCAGCATTTT
- TRBJ2-5 TRBV3-1/TRBV3-2 - CASSQVGETQYF TGTGCCAGCAGCCAAGTCGGAGAGACCCAGTACTTC
TRBD2 TRBJ2-7 TRBV7-9 - CASSPRGRAYEQYF TGTGCCAGCAGCCCCCGGGGGAGGGCCTACGAGCAGTACTTC
TRBD1 TRBJ2-1 TRBV14 once CASSQGEWTGVDEQFF TGTGCCAGCAGCCAAGGGGAGTGGACAGGGGTGGATGAGCAGTTCTTC